Below, 17 T cell receptor beta chains from the same sample are listed, as sequenced in a study of blood T cell repertoires in COVID-19. The method was immunoSEQ multiplex PCR; TCRdb's version includes in-frame clones alone and lacks a portion of them. This sample yields about 100,000 clones, of which about 83% are seen a single time; roughly 4.1% belongs to the top ten. The sample was peripheral blood. These receptors were obtained from a woman between 65 and 79 years old with acute or convalescent COVID-19.

The genes are TRBV6-2 or TRBV6-3 and TRBJ2-7; 7 bases are shared with TRBD2. Trimming removed 2 bases from V and 4 bases from J; junction bases left unmatched: 8. CDR1 and CDR2 (germline): MNHEY, SVGEGT. The CDR3 consists of 15 residues. CDR3 coding DNA: TGTGCCAGCAGTTACGGCCCGGGGGGAATATACGAGCAGTACTTC. It specifies CASSYGPGGIYEQYF.

V and J are TRBV4-2 and TRBJ2-5; TRBD1 might be the D (6 bases). CDR1 LGHNA and CDR2 YNFKEQ come from the germline V gene. The CDR3 has 15 amino acids. Trimming removed 3 bases at V and 7 bases at J, with 18 bases between. CDR3 amino acids: CASSQTPVGAGTQYF. The CDR3 coding sequence is TGTGCCAGCAGCCAGACGCCCGTGGGGGCGGGGACCCAGTACTTC.

The CDR3 nucleotides read TGTGCCAGCAGCCCAAGAGCTGGGGGCTTGAGGAATACGCAGTATTTT. This codes for CASSPRAGGLRNTQYF. The V gene is TRBV9, the J gene TRBJ2-3; tentatively, D is TRBD1 (6 bases). Germline V gene lookup returns CDR1 SGDLS and CDR2 YYNGEE. V dropped 4 bases and J dropped 7 bases, with 22 bases sitting between them. This CDR3 comprises 16 residues.

This chain links TRBV7-2 with TRBJ2-4, with 8 bases fitting TRBD2. V gave up 6 bases and J gave up 8 bases; unmatched junction bases: 15. CDR3 length equals 16 residues. Germline V lookup: CDR1 SGHTA, CDR2 FQGNSA. The CDR3 spells CASSYVAGGARDIQYF. DNA for the CDR3: TGTGCCAGCAGTTACGTAGCCGGGGGGGCCCGGGACATTCAGTACTTC.

V usage is TRBV6-5 and J usage is TRBJ2-4, with unresolved D. V was clipped by 10 bases and J by 1 base, with 14 bases between them. CDR3 size: 14 residues. The germline V gene encodes CDR1 MNHEY and CDR2 SVGAGI. The CDR3 reads CAILAGGAKNIQYF. The CDR3 DNA reads as TGTGCCATCTTAGCTGGTGGGGCCAAAAACATTCAGTACTTC.

The CDR3 loop is CASSDGKRGSTDTQYF. Written as DNA, the CDR3 is TGTGCCAGCAGCGACGGCAAGCGGGGGTCCACAGATACGCAGTATTTT. The rearrangement links TRBV7-8 to TRBJ2-3, with TRBD2 matching over 8 bases. CDR3 length: 16 amino acids. Trimming cost V 5 bases and J 2 bases; bases outside gene matches: 9. Germline loops: CDR1 SGHVS, CDR2 FQNEAQ.

The V gene is TRBV5-4, the J gene TRBJ2-7; D is uncertain. Germline CDR1 is SGHNT and CDR2 is YYREEE (reference sequence). The length of the CDR3 is 14 residues. Trimming cost V 1 base and J 2 bases, with 10 bases left between them. The CDR3 DNA reads TGTGCCAGCAGCTTGTTTCCGGTCACCTACGAGCAGTACTTC. Translating it yields CASSLFPVTYEQYF.

This clone was counted a single time. The J gene is TRBJ2-2, the V gene TRBV27, with 10 nucleotides matching TRBD2. CDR3 size: 17 residues. J was trimmed by 3 bases and V by 6 bases; bases with no gene match: 10. Germline V gives CDR1 MNHEY, CDR2 SMNVEV (reference sequence). The CDR3 is CASRSPLAGVYTGELFF. The CDR3 DNA is TGTGCCAGCAGAAGTCCCCTAGCGGGAGTGTACACCGGGGAGCTGTTTTTT.

The gene calls are TRBV5-6 and TRBJ2-1; 9 bases fit TRBD1. CDR1 SGHDT and CDR2 YYEEEE come from the germline V gene. CDR3 length equals 16 residues. V was pared by 0 bases and J by 5 bases, with 6 bases of the junction left unmatched. In DNA form, the CDR3 reads TGTGCCAGCAGCTTGGTGGGGACAGGGTCCCACAATGAGCAGTTCTTC. Its protein is CASSLVGTGSHNEQFF.

The V call is TRBV6-6, the J call TRBJ2-4; a possible D gene is TRBD2 (6 bases). The CDR3 has 19 amino acids. Trimming took off 5 bases at V and 1 base at J, with 24 bases between the two ends. CDR1 and CDR2 from the germline V gene are MNHNY and SVGAGI (reference sequence). DNA of the CDR3: TGTGCCAGCAGTCAGACGCCGGGACTCTTATCTGGGGCCAAAAACATTCAGTACTTC. It specifies CASSQTPGLLSGAKNIQYF.

This clone was seen just once. The chain employs TRBV5-1 and TRBJ2-3, with 8 bases that match TRBD2. V lost 5 bases and J lost 4; bases outside the gene matches: 9. This CDR3 has 15 residues. Per the germline V gene, CDR1 is SGHRS and CDR2 is YFSETQ. CDR3 protein: CASRAREGLADTQYF. CDR3 nucleotides: TGCGCCAGCAGAGCCCGGGAGGGCCTGGCAGATACGCAGTATTTT.

The chain carries TRBV7-6 and TRBJ2-1, with a weak D call TRBD2 (6 bases). V dropped 4 bases and J dropped 0 bases, with 10 bases sitting between them. There are 15 residues in the CDR3. From germline, CDR1 is SGHVS and CDR2 FNYEAQ. Here the CDR3 reads CASSYGTPSYNEQFF. CDR3 nucleotides: TGTGCCAGCAGCTATGGGACTCCCTCCTACAATGAGCAGTTCTTC.

The genes are TRBV27 and TRBJ2-5; weak D call: TRBD1 (5 bases). Germline CDR1 reads MNHEY; CDR2 reads SMNVEV (reference sequence). Trimming pared 2 bases from V and 1 base from J, leaving 11 bases between. This CDR3 spans 15 amino acids. CDR3 sequence reads: CASSLQGSTQETQYF. The CDR3 DNA reads TGTGCCAGCAGTTTACAGGGTAGCACCCAAGAGACCCAGTACTTC.

The J gene is TRBJ1-5, the V gene TRBV28; TRBD1 matches at 8 bases. Losses at the gene ends were 6 bases for V and 11 bases for J; bases not matched to a gene: 15. Germline-derived CDR1 and CDR2 are MDHEN and SYDVKM. This CDR3 is 15 amino acids long. The CDR3 loop is CASSLPDRVKGTQHF. In nucleotides, the CDR3 is TGTGCCAGCAGCCTGCCGGACAGGGTGAAGGGGACCCAGCATTTT.

This clone occurred a few times. The V call is TRBV28, the J call TRBJ2-1; 7 bases match TRBD2. J gave up 0 bases and V 8 bases, and 4 bases lay outside the gene matches. The CDR3 has 14 amino acids. In germline, CDR1 is MDHEN, CDR2 SYDVKM. CDR3 bases: TGTGCCAGCGGACTAGTGCGCTCCTACAATGAGCAGTTCTTC. Its protein product is CASGLVRSYNEQFF.

This clone was observed once. The rearrangement joins TRBV6-6 to TRBJ1-6, with D perhaps TRBD1 (6 bases). Germline V gene lookup returns CDR1 MNHNY and CDR2 SVGAGI (reference sequence). The V end was cut by 1 base, the J end by 5 bases, with 12 bases between. The CDR3 is made up of 16 amino acids. The CDR3 region has the DNA TGTGCCAGCAGTTACTGGGAGACAGGAGATAATTCACCCCTCCACTTT. Amino acid sequence: CASSYWETGDNSPLHF.

In this sample, this clone turned up a few times. The chain recombines TRBV4-1 with TRBJ2-7, with D unresolved. The CDR3 has 14 amino acids. Looked up from germline, CDR1 is MGHRA and CDR2 is YSYEKL. V lost 1 base and J lost 4, with 11 bases in between. CDR3 loop: CASSQGLLAYEQYF. CDR3 nucleotides: TGCGCCAGCAGCCAAGGTCTTCTTGCGTACGAGCAGTACTTC.